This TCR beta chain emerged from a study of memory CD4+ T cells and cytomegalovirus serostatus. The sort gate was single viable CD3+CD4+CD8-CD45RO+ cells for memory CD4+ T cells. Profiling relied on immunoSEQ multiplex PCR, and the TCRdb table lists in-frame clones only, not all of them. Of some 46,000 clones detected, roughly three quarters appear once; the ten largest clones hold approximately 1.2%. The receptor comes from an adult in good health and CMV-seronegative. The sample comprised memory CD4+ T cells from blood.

Here the CDR3 DNA reads TGTGCCAGCTCCCTCCAGGGGGCCCAGCAGCCCTATGGCTACACCTTC. Translated, it gives CASSLQGAQQPYGYTF. The rearrangement joins TRBV18 to TRBJ1-2; 8 bases agree with TRBD1. The CDR3 spans 16 residues. V shed 6 bases, J shed 4 bases, and the junction held 13 bases outside the gene matches. Germline assignment: CDR1 KGHSH and CDR2 LQKENI.